The 14 T cell receptor beta chains below were found in one sample sequenced in a study of PD-1 blockade in mismatch repair-deficient tumors. The assay was immunoSEQ multiplex PCR, and TCRdb's table has in-frame clones only and misses some. This sample has about 84,000 clones, with about 85% found just once. This specimen consisted of peripheral blood, obtained 12 weeks after starting pembrolizumab. These receptor sequences come from an adult with mismatch repair-deficient cancer.

This clone was detected only a few times. V and J are TRBV5-8 and TRBJ1-5; D is ambiguous. The CDR3 consists of 12 residues. The germline CDR1 and CDR2 sequences are SGHTS and YDEGEE. V lost 3 bases, J lost 5 bases, and 6 bases lay in between. The CDR3 region is CASSYVDQPQHF. CDR3 in DNA: TGTGCCAGCAGCTACGTCGATCAGCCCCAGCATTTT.

This clone was found a few times. V usage is TRBV7-3 and J usage is TRBJ2-2; 9 bases map to TRBD2. This CDR3 contains 15 residues. Looked up from germline, CDR1 is SGHTA and CDR2 is FQGTGA. Trimming at V came to 5 bases and at J to 6 bases, leaving 7 bases not matched to a gene. This CDR3 reads CASSPSGGRAGELFF. DNA for the CDR3: TGTGCCAGCAGCCCCTCGGGCGGGAGGGCCGGGGAGCTGTTTTTT.

The rearrangement joins TRBV7-2 to TRBJ1-5; no reliable D call. The CDR3 consists of 12 residues. V dropped 3 bases and J dropped 7 bases, with 7 bases sitting between them. Germline lookup yields CDR1 SGHTA and CDR2 FQGNSA. In nucleotides, the CDR3 is TGTGCCAGCAGCTTCTCTTCACAGCCCCAGCATTTT. This translates into CASSFSSQPQHF.

V gene TRBV29-1 combines with J gene TRBJ1-2, with a possible D match to TRBD1 (5 bases). V was cut by 1 base and J by 5 bases, with 14 bases left in between. The CDR3 has 14 residues. The V gene's germline CDR1 is SQVTM and CDR2 ANQGSEA. CDR3 loop: CSVEAFDRRYGYTF. CDR3 sequence (DNA): TGCAGCGTTGAAGCCTTCGACAGACGTTATGGCTACACCTTC.

This sequence joins TRBV18 and TRBJ2-5; tentatively, D is TRBD1 or TRBD2 (5 bases each). This CDR3 contains 13 residues. Trimming pared 5 bases from V and 4 bases from J, leaving 11 bases between. Germline V gives CDR1 KGHSH, CDR2 LQKENI. Here the CDR3 reads CASSARGGETQYF. The CDR3 DNA is TGTGCCAGCTCAGCACGGGGCGGAGAGACCCAGTACTTC. Drawing the rest from reference TRBV18 and TRBJ2-5, the complete variable domain is NAGVMQNPRHLVRRRGQEARLRCSPMKGHSHVYWYRQLPEEGLKFMVYLQKENIIDESGMPKERFSAEFPKEGPSILRIQQVVRGDSAAYFCASSARGGETQYFGPGTRLLVL.

This sequence joins TRBV15 and TRBJ2-1; tentatively, D is TRBD2 (6 bases). V was pared by 8 bases and J by 0 bases, with 11 bases between. CDR3 size: 14 residues. Per the germline V gene, CDR1 is LNHNV and CDR2 is YYDKDF (reference sequence). CDR3 region: CATGDGSSYNEQFF. The CDR3 bases are TGTGCCACCGGGGACGGGAGCTCCTACAATGAGCAGTTCTTC.

The genes are TRBV7-2 and TRBJ2-7; D unresolved. CDR1 and CDR2 from the germline V gene are SGHTA and FQGNSA. CDR3 length equals 15 residues. V lost 2 bases, J lost 0 bases, and 11 bases lay in between. CDR3 DNA sequence: TGTGCCAGCAGCTTAATGCGGAGTCCCTCCTACGAGCAGTACTTC. Protein: CASSLMRSPSYEQYF.

The V and J genes are TRBV4-3 and TRBJ1-5; D is ambiguous. CDR1 is LGHNA, CDR2 YSLEER, per germline. The CDR3 length is 15 residues. The germline V and J ends were trimmed by 0 bases and 1 base, with 7 bases remaining between them. The CDR3 DNA reads as TGCGCCAGCAGCCAAGATAACCTAAGCAATCAGCCCCAGCATTTT. Its protein product is CASSQDNLSNQPQHF.

The chain couples TRBV4-2 to TRBJ2-7; TRBD1 agrees at 7 bases. CDR3 size: 16 residues. V was pared by 0 bases and J by 4 bases, with 9 bases of the junction left unmatched. The V gene's germline CDR1 is LGHNA and CDR2 YNFKEQ. The chain's CDR3 is CASSQEEYRGRYEQYF. DNA of the CDR3: TGTGCCAGCAGCCAAGAGGAGTATAGGGGGCGGTACGAGCAGTACTTC.

V gene TRBV5-6 combines with J gene TRBJ2-3; the match to TRBD2 covers 15 bases. J gave up 3 bases and V 4 bases, and 12 bases lay outside the gene matches. This CDR3 is built from 19 residues. Germline lookup yields CDR1 SGHDT and CDR2 YYEEEE. DNA of the CDR3: TGTGCCAGCAGCAGGGGACTAGCGGGAGGACTCTCCGCGACAGATACGCAGTATTTT. As protein: CASSRGLAGGLSATDTQYF.

V and J are TRBV11-2 and TRBJ2-2; D gene uncertain. The CDR3 is 12 amino acids. CDR1 and CDR2 (germline): SGHAT, FQNNGV. Between the trimmed V and J ends, which lost 1 base and 7 bases, there was a span of 4 bases. The CDR3, as DNA: TGTGCCAGCAGCTTAGGGAGCGGGGAGCTGTTTTTT. Translation gives CASSLGSGELFF.

The genes are TRBV5-6 and TRBJ2-1; weak D call: TRBD1 (6 bases). The CDR3 consists of 11 residues. Per germline, CDR1 SGHDT and CDR2 YYEEEE. The V and J ends lost 7 bases and 9 bases respectively, with 11 bases between them. The CDR3 sequence is CASFGGPEQFF. CDR3 DNA: TGTGCCAGCTTTGGGGGCCCTGAGCAGTTCTTC. The whole variable domain, remainder taken from reference TRBV5-6 and TRBJ2-1, is DAGVTQSPTHLIKTRGQQVTLRCSPKSGHDTVSWYQQALGQGPQFIFQYYEEEERQRGNFPDRFSGHQFPNYSSELNVNALLLGDSALYLCASFGGPEQFFGPGTRLTVL.

The chain joins TRBV9 to TRBJ1-1; D remains unclear. The CDR3 extends over 12 amino acids. Trimming stripped 0 bases from V and 3 bases from J, with 3 bases between. Germline-derived CDR1 and CDR2 are SGDLS and YYNGEE. The CDR3 nucleotides are TGTGCCAGCAGCGTAGGGCACACTGAAGCTTTCTTT. Amino acid sequence: CASSVGHTEAFF.

This clone was seen a handful of times. J is TRBJ2-7 and V is TRBV4-3, with TRBD1 matching 8 bases. Per the germline V gene, CDR1 is LGHNA and CDR2 is YSLEER. The CDR3 has 13 amino acids. V lost 8 bases to trimming and J lost 5 bases; unmatched junction nucleotides: 8. The CDR3 region is CASARTGTHEQYF. The CDR3 bases are TGCGCCAGCGCCAGGACAGGGACCCACGAGCAGTACTTC.